This entry lists 25 T cell receptor beta chains sequenced from one sample in a study of Japanese encephalitis immunity and Zika vaccine responses (dated by TCRdb to the early 2020s). PBMCs were labeled with CellTrace CFSE and were cultured for about 6 days in RPMI containing roughly 8.6% human serum plus peptide pools at around 1 ug/mL each. On a BD FACSAria, proliferating CD4 T cells were sorted without fixation as live CD56-CD19-CD16-CD3+CD4+ CFSE-low cells. Library preparation used 5' RACE. Sequenced on an Illumina MiSeq. TCRdb reworked the public reads: Q25 trimming with fastp, MiXCR clone assembly, productive beta chains retained. All rows with the same CDR3 protein become a single entry with the most common DNA and genes. The sample has roughly 430 distinct CDR3 sequences on record, more than 0.95% of them singletons. Jointly, the top ten make up around 24% of the sample. Here the sequenced sample was antigen-activated CD4+ T cells from blood, cultured, taken during a Zika inactivated vaccine study. The receptors were gathered from an adult man who received an inactivated Zika virus vaccine.

This clonotype is deemed medium-sized. J is TRBJ2-1 and V is TRBV18; D gene unclear. Per the germline V gene, CDR1 is KGHSH and CDR2 is LQKENI. Trimming took 0 bases from V and 7 from J, leaving 13 bases between them. The CDR3 runs 15 residues. This CDR3 reads CASSPPNGPRNEQFF. The CDR3 DNA follows: TGTGCCAGCTCACCACCCAACGGCCCGAGGAATGAGCAGTTCTTC.

By proportion, this clonotype is large. The chain employs TRBV7-3 and TRBJ2-2, with TRBD2 as a possible D gene (5 bases). Germline CDR1 is SGHTA and CDR2 is FQGTGA. Trimming pared 5 bases from V and 5 bases from J, leaving 12 bases between. The CDR3 extends over 14 amino acids. In DNA form, the CDR3 reads TGTGCCAGCAGCCCGGGATTGTGGACCGGGGAGCTGTTTTTT. Translation: CASSPGLWTGELFF. The full variable domain, rest sourced from reference TRBV7-3 and TRBJ2-2, is GAGVSQTPSNKVTEKGKYVELRCDPISGHTALYWYRQSLGQGPEFLIYFQGTGAADDSGLPNDRFFAVRPEGSVSTLKIQRTERGDSAVYLCASSPGLWTGELFFGEGSRLTVL.

Within the sample, this clonotype is large (0.1 to 1%). The chain recombines TRBV7-2 with TRBJ1-2, with a weak D call TRBD1 (5 bases). Germline V lookup: CDR1 SGHTA, CDR2 FQGNSA. V was trimmed by 3 bases and J by 4 bases, leaving 15 bases between them. The CDR3 sequence is 15 residues long. CDR3 nucleotide sequence: TGTGCCAGCAGCTTGTTGCAGGGACTTAGCTATGGCTACACCTTC. It codes for CASSLLQGLSYGYTF.

By sample share, this clonotype is medium-sized. The chain links TRBV18 to TRBJ2-7, with D possibly TRBD2 on 6 matching bases. V lost 2 bases, J lost 5 bases, and 7 bases lay in between. The CDR3 spans 12 residues. Germline values: CDR1 KGHSH, CDR2 LQKENI. CDR3 nucleotide sequence: TGTGCCAGCTCACCAGCGGGGCACGAGCAGTACTTC. Residues: CASSPAGHEQYF.

By frequency in the sample, this clonotype is medium-sized. The chain employs TRBV5-4 and TRBJ1-4; D gene unclear. The CDR3 is 15 residues long. V gave up 4 bases and J gave up 0 bases, with 10 bases separating them. Germline-derived CDR1 and CDR2 are SGHNT and YYREEE (reference sequence). CDR3 loop: CASSPGSSTNEKLFF. Here the CDR3 DNA reads TGTGCCAGCAGCCCCGGGTCCTCAACTAATGAAAAACTGTTTTTT.

This clonotype is medium-sized (0.01 to 0.1%) within its sample. The chain links TRBV9 to TRBJ1-1; no clear D gene. The CDR3 has 13 amino acids. CDR1 is SGDLS, CDR2 YYNGEE, per germline. Trimming left V 0 bases short and J 5 bases short, with 8 bases between. The CDR3 sequence is CASSVESGTEAFF. CDR3 coding DNA: TGTGCCAGCAGCGTAGAATCGGGGACTGAAGCTTTCTTT.

This clonotype is labeled as large. In nucleotides, the CDR3 is TGTGCCTGGAACCCCGGACTTAGTAATGAAAAACTGTTTTTT. Its translation is CAWNPGLSNEKLFF. This sequence joins TRBV30 and TRBJ1-4; D gene unclear. Trimming removed 4 bases at V and 4 bases at J, with 13 bases between. The germline V gene encodes CDR1 GTSNPN and CDR2 SVGIG (reference sequence). The length of the CDR3 is 14 residues.

In this sample, this clonotype is hyperexpanded. The gene calls are TRBV5-4 and TRBJ2-3, with 8 bases that match TRBD2. The CDR3 spans 13 residues. Germline V gives CDR1 SGHNT, CDR2 YYREEE (reference sequence). V lost 4 bases, J lost 5 bases, and 3 bases stayed unmatched. The CDR3, as DNA: TGTGCCAGCAGCGGCGGGGGGATAGATACGCAGTATTTT. Residues: CASSGGGIDTQYF. Full variable domain (rest looked up from reference TRBV5-4 and TRBJ2-3): ETGVTQSPTHLIKTRGQQVTLRCSSQSGHNTVSWYQQALGQGPQFIFQYYREEENGRGNFPPRFSGLQFPNYSSELNVNALELDDSALYLCASSGGGIDTQYFGPGTRLTVL.

This clonotype is judged medium-sized. The gene calls are TRBV5-1 and TRBJ1-4; D is unresolved. V was shortened by 4 bases and J by 5 bases, with 18 bases between the two germline ends. The germline gives CDR1 SGHRS, CDR2 YFSETQ. The CDR3 runs 16 residues. The CDR3: CASSITNRGENEKLFF. In DNA form, the CDR3 reads TGCGCCAGCAGCATCACGAACAGAGGAGAGAATGAAAAACTGTTTTTT.

By sample share, this clonotype is large. The V and J genes are TRBV21-1 and TRBJ1-5. TRBV21-1 is an annotated pseudogene. The CDR3 runs 14 residues. In DNA, the CDR3 is TGTGCCAGCAGCAAAGGGAGGGAATGGCAGCCCCAGCATTTT. Translated, it gives CASSKGREWQPQHF.

In its sample, this clonotype was seen many times. The J gene is TRBJ1-3, the V gene TRBV12-3 or TRBV12-4; no reliable D call. With 1 base removed from V and 4 bases from J, the gap between germline ends came to 8 bases. The CDR3 has 14 residues. In DNA, the CDR3 is TGTGCCAGCAGTTTAGGACGATCCGGAAACACCATATATTTT. It codes for CASSLGRSGNTIYF.

By its share, this clonotype is large. J is TRBJ1-2 and V is TRBV7-9, with 7 positions matching TRBD1. CDR1 SEHNR and CDR2 FQNEAQ come from the germline V gene (reference sequence). This CDR3 comprises 15 residues. Trimming removed 5 bases from V and 8 bases from J; junction bases left unmatched: 14. This chain's CDR3 is CASSPPGQLWRGYTF. The CDR3 bases are TGTGCCAGCAGCCCACCGGGACAGCTGTGGAGGGGCTACACCTTC.

This clonotype is labeled large (0.1 to 1%). This chain uses TRBV23-1 with TRBJ1-5; D gene uncertain. TRBV23-1 is classed as an ORF, of uncertain function. This CDR3 is built from 14 residues. V dropped 4 bases and J dropped 5 bases, with 12 bases sitting between them. Here the CDR3 reads CASSPFAGHQPQHF. The CDR3 DNA reads as TGCGCCAGCAGTCCGTTTGCAGGTCATCAGCCCCAGCATTTT.

In this sample, this clonotype is large. V and J are TRBV11-2 and TRBJ1-4, with 7 bases fitting TRBD1. After removal of 5 bases from V and 7 bases from J, the junction contained 10 bases not matched to a gene. The CDR3 has 15 amino acids. Germline values: CDR1 SGHAT, CDR2 FQNNGV. The CDR3 spells CASSGLTGSVEKLFF. The CDR3 DNA follows: TGTGCCAGCAGCGGACTGACAGGGTCTGTTGAAAAACTGTTTTTT.

This clonotype is deemed large. The V and J genes are TRBV4-3 and TRBJ2-1, with D hard to call. With 0 bases removed from V and 0 bases from J, the gap between germline ends came to 9 bases. CDR3 size: 16 residues. Germline V gene sequence: CDR1 LGHNA, CDR2 YSLEER. CDR3 nucleotide sequence: TGCGCCAGCAGCCAAGAATTTGATCCCTCCTACAATGAGCAGTTCTTC. It translates to CASSQEFDPSYNEQFF.

The chain links TRBV7-9 to TRBJ2-7; D unresolved. This CDR3 is built from 8 residues. The germline V and J ends were trimmed by 5 bases and 7 bases, with 0 bases remaining between them. Germline CDR1 is SEHNR and CDR2 is FQNEAQ (reference sequence). CDR3 coding DNA: TGTGCCAGCAGCGAGCAGTACTTC. Translating gives CASSEQYF.

In its sample, this clonotype is medium-sized. The chain combines TRBV18 with TRBJ2-5; 7 nucleotides line up with TRBD2. There are 16 residues in the CDR3. V dropped 3 bases and J dropped 4; count of bases not matched to a gene: 11. Germline V CDR1 and CDR2: KGHSH, LQKENI. The CDR3 region is CASSPVSVGGGETQYF. As DNA, the CDR3 is TGTGCCAGCTCACCGGTTTCGGTAGGCGGGGGAGAGACCCAGTACTTC.

This clonotype is large within its sample. V and J are TRBV4-3 and TRBJ2-3; D not certain. The CDR3 runs 14 residues. V lost 4 bases and J 4 bases, leaving 12 bases between the germline ends. Germline loops: CDR1 LGHNA, CDR2 YSLEER. CDR3 DNA: TGCGCCAGCAGCCCCCGGGCAGGTTCAGATACGCAGTATTTT. This gives the protein CASSPRAGSDTQYF.

This clonotype is medium-sized within its sample. The chain carries TRBV19 and TRBJ1-2; TRBD1 matches at 9 bases. The V gene's germline CDR1 is LNHDA and CDR2 SQIVND (reference sequence). V shed 4 bases and J 2 bases; nucleotides not matched to a gene: 5. The CDR3 runs to 15 residues. CDR3 nucleotide sequence: TGTGCCAGTAGTAACCCGGGACAGGGCAACTATGGCTACACCTTC. Protein: CASSNPGQGNYGYTF.

This clonotype ranks as medium-sized (0.01 to 0.1%). The chain has TRBV6-1 and TRBJ1-6; D uncertain. Germline CDR1 and CDR2: MNHNS and SASEGT. V lost 6 bases and J 1 base, leaving 7 bases between the germline ends. The CDR3 sequence is 14 residues long. CDR3 loop: CASRSGSYNSPLHF. CDR3 coding DNA: TGTGCCAGCAGATCGGGTTCCTATAATTCACCCCTCCACTTT.

This clonotype qualifies as large. The chain links TRBV6-6 to TRBJ2-1, with 12 bases matching TRBD2. J lost 8 bases, V lost 4 bases, and 9 bases had no gene match. The CDR3 covers 16 residues. Germline assignment: CDR1 MNHNY and CDR2 SVGAGI (reference sequence). The CDR3 DNA is TGTGCCAGCAGTTTAACCCCTAGCGGGGGGGCCGATGAGCAGTTCTTC. The encoded protein is CASSLTPSGGADEQFF.

By sample fraction, this clonotype is hyperexpanded. This chain connects TRBV7-9 to TRBJ2-5; D is undetermined. Trimming removed 1 base from V and 3 bases from J, with 6 bases in between. The germline V gene encodes CDR1 SEHNR and CDR2 FQNEAQ (reference sequence). This CDR3 region has 13 residues. CDR3 in amino acids: CASSLDWKETQYF. CDR3 nucleotides: TGTGCCAGCAGCTTAGACTGGAAAGAGACCCAGTACTTC.

This clonotype is labeled as large. This sequence joins TRBV5-1 and TRBJ2-1; D is unclear. The CDR3 extends over 11 amino acids. Trimming pared 3 bases from V and 2 bases from J, leaving 0 bases between. Germline CDR1 is SGHRS and CDR2 is YFSETQ. The CDR3 DNA reads as TGCGCCAGCAGCTCCTACAATGAGCAGTTCTTC. This codes for CASSSYNEQFF.

This clonotype is medium-sized within its sample. The V call is TRBV6-1, the J call TRBJ1-2; possible D gene TRBD1, 6 bases. The CDR3 loop spans 15 amino acids. V shed 0 bases and J shed 7 bases, with 15 bases lying between them. Germline V gene data show CDR1 as MNHNS and CDR2 as SASEGT. The CDR3 bases are TGTGCCAGCAGTGAAGCGTGGGGCCCGGGGGCTGGCTACACCTTC. Its protein is CASSEAWGPGAGYTF.

This clonotype is categorized as medium-sized (0.01 to 0.1%). The chain links TRBV5-1 to TRBJ2-3, with 9 positions matching TRBD2. V was pared by 0 bases and J by 5 bases, with 10 bases of the junction left unmatched. Germline CDR1 and CDR2: SGHRS and YFSETQ. CDR3 length: 17 amino acids. As DNA, the CDR3 is TGCGCCAGCAGCTTGGTTTTGGCGGGGGGGCCAAGAGATACGCAGTATTTT. Translation gives CASSLVLAGGPRDTQYF.